The rows below give T cell receptor beta chains drawn from one sample of a study of cytomegalovirus exposure and HLA in healthy donors. This table comes from immunoSEQ multiplex PCR, and its TCRdb copy is limited to in-frame clones, with some not included. The sample has 200,000 or so clones; more than 80% are singletons. The specimen sequenced was PBMCs. These receptors were collected from a man in his thirties or forties in good health and CMV-seronegative. Both conserved end residues are part of each CDR3. Each record gives: CDR3 protein, J gene, V gene.

CDR3aa: CASSYGAGAGTEAFF
j_gene: TRBJ1-1
v_gene: TRBV6-5

CDR3aa: CASSSSPGTSGGNRQYF
j_gene: TRBJ2-7
v_gene: TRBV5-4

CDR3aa: CASSLMAGLAGAGGELFF
j_gene: TRBJ2-2
v_gene: TRBV27

CDR3aa: CASGPTTEAFF
j_gene: TRBJ1-1
v_gene: TRBV2

CDR3aa: CASSHGQGERLRRDGYTF
j_gene: TRBJ1-2
v_gene: TRBV5-4

CDR3aa: CASSRDRDSYEQYF
j_gene: TRBJ2-7
v_gene: TRBV18

CDR3aa: CASSEIGKWRGSSYNSPLHF
j_gene: TRBJ1-6
v_gene: TRBV6-1

CDR3aa: CASSRRGNTEAFF
j_gene: TRBJ1-1
v_gene: TRBV7-2

CDR3aa: CATSRDAGLPAYEQYF
j_gene: TRBJ2-7
v_gene: TRBV15

CDR3aa: CASSLTGDYYNEQFF
j_gene: TRBJ2-1
v_gene: TRBV7-3

CDR3aa: CASSQGLRGSYEQYF
j_gene: TRBJ2-7
v_gene: TRBV27

CDR3aa: CASSDQGHYGYTF
j_gene: TRBJ1-2
v_gene: TRBV9

CDR3aa: CASSRGGGRQFF
j_gene: TRBJ2-1
v_gene: TRBV2

CDR3aa: CASSVVTGDTEAFF
j_gene: TRBJ1-1
v_gene: TRBV9

CDR3aa: CASSFAGARNEQFF
j_gene: TRBJ2-1
v_gene: TRBV5-4

CDR3aa: CASSPGHVREQYF
j_gene: TRBJ2-7
v_gene: TRBV7-2

CDR3aa: CASSVGGGLLAGASVLTF
j_gene: TRBJ2-6
v_gene: TRBV9

CDR3aa: CASSRVEAFF
j_gene: TRBJ1-1
v_gene: TRBV28

CDR3aa: CASSFLEGYGELFF
j_gene: TRBJ2-2
v_gene: TRBV27

CDR3aa: CASSSGGGFTDTQYF
j_gene: TRBJ2-3
v_gene: TRBV5-1

CDR3aa: CASRPGQGANSPLHF
j_gene: TRBJ1-6
v_gene: TRBV5-5

CDR3aa: CASSFRGNTEAFF
j_gene: TRBJ1-1
v_gene: TRBV27

CDR3aa: CASRDTVSYNSPLHF
j_gene: TRBJ1-6
v_gene: TRBV27

CDR3aa: CASRDRGLADYGYTF
j_gene: TRBJ1-2
v_gene: TRBV6-1

CDR3aa: CASSGGAGNTEAFF
j_gene: TRBJ1-1
v_gene: TRBV5-1

CDR3aa: CASSITGANEQFF
j_gene: TRBJ2-1
v_gene: TRBV19

CDR3aa: CSVQGYGYTF
j_gene: TRBJ1-2
v_gene: TRBV20-1

CDR3aa: CASIPHGQGLNQPQHF
j_gene: TRBJ1-5
v_gene: TRBV28

CDR3aa: CASSLTSLAAYEQYF
j_gene: TRBJ2-7
v_gene: TRBV28

CDR3aa: CASSLNIQGALGTQYF
j_gene: TRBJ2-5
v_gene: TRBV28

CDR3aa: CASSKMGLAGKRGSDTQYF
j_gene: TRBJ2-3
v_gene: TRBV21-1

CDR3aa: CASSPDRAKFYEQYF
j_gene: TRBJ2-7
v_gene: TRBV5-1

CDR3aa: CSVAAGLVTGELFF
j_gene: TRBJ2-2
v_gene: TRBV29-1

CDR3aa: CSVAVGGHSQETQYF
j_gene: TRBJ2-5
v_gene: TRBV29-1

CDR3aa: CTSSQDLERGVQETQYF
j_gene: TRBJ2-5
v_gene: TRBV1

CDR3aa: CAISDETSGGPYEQYF
j_gene: TRBJ2-7
v_gene: TRBV10-3

CDR3aa: CASSQFAGAVAGELFF
j_gene: TRBJ2-2
v_gene: TRBV7-9

CDR3aa: CASGGAGAGTGELFF
j_gene: TRBJ2-2
v_gene: TRBV4-1

CDR3aa: CASSTIWIAGMGWEQYF
j_gene: TRBJ2-7
v_gene: TRBV28

CDR3aa: CASSQEEARDYQETQYF
j_gene: TRBJ2-5
v_gene: TRBV4-2

CDR3aa: CASSSLSGAGASVLTF
j_gene: TRBJ2-6
v_gene: TRBV5-4

CDR3aa: CASSLSGQGPYEAFF
j_gene: TRBJ1-1
v_gene: TRBV27

CDR3aa: CASSRDRGLDNSPLHF
j_gene: TRBJ1-6
v_gene: TRBV27

CDR3aa: CASSPRTAENQPQHF
j_gene: TRBJ1-5
v_gene: TRBV9

CDR3aa: CASNFEPAGETDTQYF
j_gene: TRBJ2-3
v_gene: TRBV6-6